This entry lists 31 T cell receptor beta chains sequenced from one sample in a study of CD8 T cells in ankylosing spondylitis. Study findings and constraints: Made up of 7 to 9 highly homologous variants, a TCR beta motif appeared characteristic of ankylosing spondylitis blood.

For these TCRs, the target antigens are not known. One entry per CDR3 protein results from TCRdb running MiXCR on the 5' RACE reads. Counted here are approximately 520,000 distinct CDR3 sequences, roughly 5% occurring once; the ten biggest clones make up around 3.5%. Specimen: blood, either unsorted or a sorted T cell fraction (not recorded which). The receptors stem from a male donor with ankylosing spondylitis.

This clonotype has a count of ten or more. V gene TRBV5-1 combines with J gene TRBJ2-4, with D perhaps TRBD1 (6 bases). Trimming stripped 0 bases from V and 1 base from J, with 8 bases between. Germline lookup yields CDR1 SGHRS and CDR2 YFSETQ. This CDR3 spans 15 amino acids. The CDR3 DNA sequence: TGCGCCAGCAGCTTGGCCCAGGGGGCCAAAAACATTCAGTACTTC. This sequence encodes CASSLAQGAKNIQYF.

This clonotype was seen many times. The chain links TRBV10-3 to TRBJ2-7; 7 nucleotides match TRBD1. The CDR3 spans 12 residues. Germline V gene sequence: CDR1 ENHRY, CDR2 SYGVKD. The ends lost 8 bases at V and 2 bases at J; junction bases unmatched: 3. Written as DNA, the CDR3 is TGTGCCATCCGGGACAGCCCCTACGAGCAGTACTTC. Its translation is CAIRDSPYEQYF.

The sample holds many counts of this clonotype. This chain uses TRBV5-6 with TRBJ2-1; D is unresolved. Germline CDR1 is SGHDT and CDR2 is YYEEEE. The CDR3 length is 15 residues. With 2 bases removed from V and 1 base from J, the gap between germline ends came to 10 bases. CDR3 residues: CASSLQGLSYNEQFF. The CDR3 bases are TGTGCCAGCAGCTTACAAGGGCTATCCTACAATGAGCAGTTCTTC.

This clonotype has only a few counts. In DNA form, the CDR3 reads TGCGCCAGCAGCTTGGGTGTGGGGGGCGGACATTCACCCCTCCACTTT. Encoded protein: CASSLGVGGGHSPLHF. This chain connects TRBV5-1 to TRBJ1-6; the D gene is possibly TRBD1 (6 bases). The germline V and J ends were trimmed by 0 bases and 8 bases, with 15 bases remaining between them. The CDR3 is made up of 16 amino acids. CDR1 and CDR2 (germline): SGHRS, YFSETQ.

This clonotype was counted ten times or more. V usage is TRBV19 and J usage is TRBJ2-1; D gene unclear. This CDR3 comprises 12 residues. V lost 10 bases to trimming and J lost 6 bases, with 13 bases between them. The germline V gene encodes CDR1 LNHDA and CDR2 SQIVND (reference sequence). This CDR3 is CATMERPNEQFF. In nucleotides, the CDR3 is TGTGCCACTATGGAAAGACCCAATGAGCAGTTCTTC.

This clonotype was recorded many times. The chain is built from TRBV6-6 and TRBJ1-1, with D tentatively TRBD1 (5 bases). The CDR3 is 12 amino acids. V was clipped by 5 bases and J by 8 bases, with 12 bases between them. Germline assignment: CDR1 MNHNY and CDR2 SVGAGI (reference sequence). The DNA for the CDR3 is TGTGCCAGCAGTCGGGGACTCTCAGAAGCTTTCTTT. As protein: CASSRGLSEAFF.

This clonotype was found many times. The chain uses TRBV20-1 and TRBJ1-2; 7 bases are shared with TRBD1. CDR1 and CDR2 from the germline V gene are DFQATT and SNEGSKA (reference sequence). Germline trimming cut 1 base from V and 2 bases from J; bases unmatched to any gene: 4. CDR3 length equals 14 residues. The CDR3: CSARAGTVNYGYTF. The CDR3 DNA sequence: TGCAGTGCTAGAGCCGGGACAGTAAACTATGGCTACACCTTC.

The chain employs TRBV27 and TRBJ1-5, with unresolved D. The CDR3 length is 14 residues. Germline CDR1 is MNHEY and CDR2 is SMNVEV (reference sequence). V shed 6 bases and J shed 3 bases, with 12 bases lying between them. CDR3 residues: CASRGTSYNQPQHF. DNA for the CDR3: TGTGCCAGCAGAGGAACAAGTTACAATCAGCCCCAGCATTTT.

This clonotype was counted many times. CDR3 sequence reads: CASSPRYGARYGYTF. The CDR3 DNA reads as TGTGCCAGCAGTCCCCGCTACGGCGCGAGATATGGCTACACCTTC. The gene calls are TRBV12-3 or TRBV12-4 and TRBJ1-2; no definite D call. The CDR3 loop spans 15 amino acids. V was clipped by 5 bases and J by 5 bases, with 18 bases between them.

This clonotype was recorded many times. The rearrangement links TRBV4-1 to TRBJ2-3; 10 positions agree with TRBD2. The V gene end was trimmed by 0 bases and the J gene end by 5 bases; junction bases not matched to a gene: 8. Germline CDR1 and CDR2: MGHRA and YSYEKL. The CDR3 sequence is 17 residues long. CDR3 sequence reads: CASSQDLSGRAGDTQYF. The CDR3, as DNA: TGCGCCAGCAGCCAAGATCTAAGCGGGAGGGCCGGAGATACGCAGTATTTT.

This clonotype was seen repeatedly, ten times or more. This chain connects TRBV4-2 to TRBJ2-7, with 7 bases lining up with TRBD1. Germline V lookup: CDR1 LGHNA, CDR2 YNFKEQ. V shed 4 bases and J 6 bases; nucleotides not matched to a gene: 9. The CDR3 contains 14 residues. The CDR3 reads CASSRSGTVTEQYF. The CDR3 DNA follows: TGTGCCAGCAGCCGATCGGGGACAGTCACCGAGCAGTACTTC.

This clonotype was seen a few times. V and J are TRBV4-1 and TRBJ1-5; D might be TRBD1 (5 bases). The V end lost 5 bases, the J end lost 3 bases, and 14 bases lay between the germline ends. CDR1 is MGHRA and CDR2 is YSYEKL in the germline V gene. The CDR3 contains 15 residues. CDR3 residues: CASSTRDFTNQPQHF. CDR3 bases: TGCGCCAGCAGCACCCGGGACTTCACCAATCAGCCCCAGCATTTT.

This clonotype was observed many times. The chain recombines TRBV20-1 with TRBJ2-7; TRBD1 or TRBD2 may be the D gene (5 bases each). The CDR3 length is 13 residues. Trimming shortened V by 3 bases and J by 5 bases, and 14 bases separated the two germline ends. The V gene's germline CDR1 is DFQATT and CDR2 SNEGSKA (reference sequence). The CDR3 nucleotides are TGCAGTGCTAGCCGCAGGGCGGGTGACGAGCAGTACTTC. Its translation: CSASRRAGDEQYF.

This clonotype showed up many times. The chain's CDR3 is CASSAGAVAGAGEQYF. CDR3 nucleotide sequence: TGTGCCAGCAGCGCGGGGGCCGTAGCGGGGGCCGGAGAGCAGTACTTC. The rearrangement uses TRBV9 and TRBJ2-7; 9 nucleotides agree with TRBD2. CDR1 and CDR2 (germline): SGDLS, YYNGEE. V trimming: 3 bases; J trimming: 7 bases; junction bases outside the gene matches: 14. The CDR3 contains 16 residues.

This clonotype was observed many times. The chain couples TRBV9 to TRBJ2-2, with TRBD2 matching over 9 bases. The ends lost 4 bases at V and 1 base at J; junction bases unmatched: 11. This CDR3 region has 18 residues. The germline V gene has CDR1 SGDLS and CDR2 YYNGEE. CDR3 nucleotides: TGTGCCAGCAGCCCCCGGCGCGGGAGGGCCGGGAACACCGGGGAGCTGTTTTTT. Translating it yields CASSPRRGRAGNTGELFF.

This clonotype was seen repeatedly, ten times or more. J is TRBJ1-6 and V is TRBV18, with 9 bases identical to TRBD1. Germline lookup yields CDR1 KGHSH and CDR2 LQKENI. Losses at the gene ends were 3 bases for V and 7 bases for J; bases not matched to a gene: 4. There are 15 residues in the CDR3. The CDR3 DNA reads TGTGCCAGCTCACCTTCGACAGGGGGAAATTCACCCCTCCACTTT. Its translation is CASSPSTGGNSPLHF.

The chain employs TRBV27 and TRBJ2-5, with 7 nucleotides matching TRBD1. The junction had 6 bases not matched to a gene; V was cut back by 7 bases and J by 1 base. Germline V gives CDR1 MNHEY, CDR2 SMNVEV (reference sequence). CDR3 length: 14 residues. The DNA for the CDR3 is TGTGCCAGCAATAACAGGGGCCCCCAAGAGACCCAGTACTTC. Its translation: CASNNRGPQETQYF.

Ten or more counts support this clonotype. V usage is TRBV20-1 and J usage is TRBJ2-1, with D tentatively TRBD2 (5 bases). The CDR3 covers 13 residues. Germline V gives CDR1 DFQATT, CDR2 SNEGSKA (reference sequence). Trimming removed 6 bases from V and 8 bases from J, with 17 bases in between. For the CDR3, the DNA is TGCAGTGCCCCAAGCCGGGGAAGGGATGAGCAGTTCTTC. Amino acids: CSAPSRGRDEQFF.

The chain is built from TRBV20-1 and TRBJ2-7; D is undetermined. This CDR3 region has 18 residues. CDR1 is DFQATT, CDR2 SNEGSKA, per germline (reference sequence). V dropped 0 bases and J dropped 4 bases, with 25 bases sitting between them. The DNA of the CDR3 is TGCAGTGCTAGAGATAAGAAGCCGGGCCCCTTTTTTGAGTACGAGCAGTACTTC. Its translation: CSARDKKPGPFFEYEQYF.

This clonotype occurred a few times. V is TRBV4-1 and J is TRBJ2-5; 9 bases are shared with TRBD2. There are 15 residues in the CDR3. The V and J ends lost 5 bases and 5 bases, in that order; junction bases with no gene match: 9. Germline CDR1 and CDR2: MGHRA and YSYEKL. The CDR3 sequence is CASSLREGFFETQYF. For the CDR3, the DNA is TGCGCCAGCAGCTTGCGGGAGGGCTTCTTTGAGACCCAGTACTTC.

This clonotype came up many times. The chain joins TRBV5-5 to TRBJ2-3; possible D gene TRBD1, 5 bases. The CDR3 is made up of 15 amino acids. Germline values: CDR1 SGHKS, CDR2 YYEKEE (reference sequence). Trimming cost V 0 bases and J 0 bases, with 8 bases left between them. CDR3: CASSLAGRSTDTQYF. The CDR3 nucleotides are TGTGCCAGCAGCTTGGCAGGGCGTAGCACAGATACGCAGTATTTT.

This clonotype was picked up many times. The chain is built from TRBV7-9 and TRBJ2-7, with TRBD2 matching 7 bases. After removal of 6 bases from V and 5 bases from J, the junction contained 10 bases not matched to a gene. The germline V gene encodes CDR1 SEHNR and CDR2 FQNEAQ (reference sequence). This CDR3 is built from 14 residues. The CDR3 coding sequence is TGTGCCAGCAGTCGGGGGGTCAATTTCCACGAGCAGTACTTC. The encoded protein is CASSRGVNFHEQYF.

This clonotype occurred many times. The chain combines TRBV7-9 with TRBJ2-3; D unclear. The V end was cut by 5 bases, the J end by 0 bases, with 15 bases between. Looked up from germline, CDR1 is SEHNR and CDR2 is FQNEAQ (reference sequence). The CDR3 contains 16 residues. The CDR3 bases are TGTGCCAGCAGCCAAGACCCCGTGCGTAGCACAGATACGCAGTATTTT. It encodes CASSQDPVRSTDTQYF. Supplemented by reference TRBV7-9 and TRBJ2-3, the full variable domain reads DTGVSQNPRHKITKRGQNVTFRCDPISEHNRLYWYRQTLGQGPEFLTYFQNEAQLEKSRLLSDRFSAERPKGSFSTLEIQRTEQGDSAMYLCASSQDPVRSTDTQYFGPGTRLTVL.

The genes are TRBV12-3 or TRBV12-4 and TRBJ1-2, with D unclear. V gave up 8 bases and J gave up 12 bases, with 22 bases separating them. CDR3 size: 13 residues. The CDR3 spells CASSLGGGGWDTF. CDR3 in DNA: TGTGCCAGCTCCCTAGGAGGAGGCGGCTGGGACACCTTC.

This clonotype was found many times. The chain has TRBV7-9 and TRBJ2-3; 7 bases align to TRBD2. V was pared by 1 base and J by 2 bases, with 9 bases of the junction left unmatched. Germline CDR1 reads SEHNR; CDR2 reads FQNEAQ (reference sequence). CDR3 size: 17 residues. This CDR3 reads CASSLVRGLFDTDTQYF. CDR3 in DNA: TGTGCCAGCAGCTTAGTGCGGGGGTTGTTCGACACAGATACGCAGTATTTT.

This clonotype was picked up many times. This sequence joins TRBV9 and TRBJ2-1, with D uncertain. The CDR3 totals 12 residues. Germline V lookup: CDR1 SGDLS, CDR2 YYNGEE. V was trimmed by 3 bases and J by 5 bases, leaving 6 bases between them. CDR3 in amino acids: CASSGGHNEQFF. The CDR3 DNA is TGTGCCAGCAGCGGAGGACACAATGAGCAGTTCTTC.

The table lists this clonotype with many counts. V usage is TRBV7-2 and J usage is TRBJ2-7, with 8 bases identical to TRBD2. CDR3 length equals 14 residues. CDR1 and CDR2 from the germline V gene are SGHTA and FQGNSA. V shed 5 bases, J shed 2 bases, and the junction held 5 bases outside the gene matches. In DNA, the CDR3 is TGTGCCAGCAGCATTAACGGGGGGGCCTACGAGCAGTACTTC. Its translation is CASSINGGAYEQYF.

The rearrangement links TRBV5-4 to TRBJ1-4, with a tentative D call TRBD1 (6 bases). Germline CDR1 and CDR2: SGHNT and YYREEE (reference sequence). Between the trimmed V and J ends, which lost 0 bases and 10 bases, there was a span of 7 bases. The CDR3 has 12 residues. CDR3 bases: TGTGCCAGCAGCTTGGCAGGGGCAAAACTGTTTTTT. Translated: CASSLAGAKLFF.

This clonotype was observed at least ten times. The chain recombines TRBV3-1 with TRBJ2-7, with D unclear. From germline, CDR1 is LGHDT and CDR2 YNNKEL (reference sequence). The length of the CDR3 is 11 residues. The V gene lost 1 base and the J gene lost 6 bases, with 4 bases spanning the gap. CDR3 protein: CASSQGTEQYF. The CDR3 DNA reads as TGTGCCAGCAGCCAAGGGACCGAGCAGTACTTC.

There are many counts of this clonotype. This chain joins TRBV7-2 and TRBJ2-7, with 10 bases identical to TRBD2. The CDR3 loop spans 14 amino acids. The germline gives CDR1 SGHTA, CDR2 FQGNSA. V dropped 2 bases and J dropped 6; count of bases not matched to a gene: 4. The CDR3 protein is CASSLSSGSGEQYF. The CDR3 DNA reads as TGTGCCAGCAGCTTATCTAGCGGGAGTGGCGAGCAGTACTTC.

This clonotype was seen many times. V usage is TRBV6-5 and J usage is TRBJ2-1; D possibly corresponds to TRBD1 (7 bases). The CDR3 runs to 16 residues. Trimming removed 2 bases at V and 4 bases at J, with 15 bases between. Germline assignment: CDR1 MNHEY and CDR2 SVGAGI. The CDR3 loop reads CASSYVPGGSYNEQFF. The DNA of the CDR3 is TGTGCCAGCAGTTACGTGCCAGGGGGGTCTTACAATGAGCAGTTCTTC.